These 2 T cell receptor beta chains originate from one sample sequenced in a study of shared clonotypes between healthy human individuals. The assay was immunoSEQ multiplex PCR, and TCRdb's table has in-frame clones only and misses some. The sample carries 2 million to 2.5 million clones, under 97% recorded once. Input material: naive CD4+ T cells sorted from blood. Noted subset: CD45RA+ positively selected. These receptors came from a man younger than 35 in good health.

The chain has TRBV5-4 and TRBJ2-1; D possibly corresponds to TRBD1 (6 bases). The germline gives CDR1 SGHNT, CDR2 YYREEE (reference sequence). The length of the CDR3 is 16 residues. Trimming removed 4 bases from V and 0 bases from J, with 14 bases in between. The CDR3 is CASSRNRASSYNEQFF. CDR3 in DNA: TGTGCCAGCAGCAGAAACAGGGCGAGCTCCTACAATGAGCAGTTCTTC.

This CDR3 reads CASERSGFPAYEQYF. The CDR3 DNA reads as TGTGCCTCCGAACGATCAGGGTTTCCCGCATACGAGCAGTACTTC. This chain uses TRBV30 with TRBJ2-7, with a weak D call TRBD1 (5 bases). CDR1 is GTSNPN and CDR2 is SVGIG in the germline V gene (reference sequence). The length of the CDR3 is 15 residues. Trimming removed 7 bases from V and 4 bases from J, with 23 bases in between.